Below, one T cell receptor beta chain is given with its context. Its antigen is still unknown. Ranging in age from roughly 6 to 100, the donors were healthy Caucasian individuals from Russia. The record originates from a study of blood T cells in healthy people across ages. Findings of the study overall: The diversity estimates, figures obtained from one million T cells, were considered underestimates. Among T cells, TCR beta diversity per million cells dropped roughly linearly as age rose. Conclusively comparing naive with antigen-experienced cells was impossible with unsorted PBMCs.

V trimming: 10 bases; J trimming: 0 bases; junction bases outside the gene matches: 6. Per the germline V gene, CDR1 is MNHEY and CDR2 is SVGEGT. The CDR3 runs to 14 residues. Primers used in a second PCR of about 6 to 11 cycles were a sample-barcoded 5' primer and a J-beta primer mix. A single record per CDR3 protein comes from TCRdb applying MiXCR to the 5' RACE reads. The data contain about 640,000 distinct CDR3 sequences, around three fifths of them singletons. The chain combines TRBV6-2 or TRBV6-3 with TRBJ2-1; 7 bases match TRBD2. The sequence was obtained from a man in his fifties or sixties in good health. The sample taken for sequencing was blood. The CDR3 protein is CATTGGSSYNEQFF. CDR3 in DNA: TGTGCCACGACCGGGGGGAGCTCCTACAATGAGCAGTTCTTC.